This note documents a single T cell receptor beta chain sequence. These data are taken from a study of blood T cell repertoires in COVID-19. Overall study context: Samples of COVID-19 (acute and convalescent) were obtained from the United States, Italy and Spain. The analysed material was cDNA or gDNA that came from T cells, B-cell-depleted T cells, or PBMCs.

Per the authors' pipeline: Scientists estimated how many nucleated cells there were by amplifying reference gene primers. Data came from immunoSEQ multiplex PCR; TCRdb stores just in-frame clones and leaves some out. V and J calls and clone size are copied from that table; D and trimming were computed from the DNA. The sample lists approximately 70,000 clones; about 68% were seen once. The CDR3 spans 16 residues. Per germline, CDR1 SGHVS and CDR2 FQNEAQ. Trimming took 5 bases from V and 0 from J, leaving 14 bases between them. Input material: peripheral blood. The sequence was obtained from a woman in her 70s with acute or convalescent COVID-19. The rearrangement links TRBV7-8 to TRBJ2-1; TRBD2 might be the D (5 bases). CDR3 coding DNA: TGTGCCAGCAGCACCCATTGGACTTCCTCCTACAATGAGCAGTTCTTC. Its translation: CASSTHWTSSYNEQFF. Complete variable domain (other parts from reference TRBV7-8 and TRBJ2-1): GAGVSQSPRYKVAKRGQDVALRCDPISGHVSLFWYQQALGQGPEFLTYFQNEAQLDKSGLPSDRFFAERPEGSVSTLKIQRTQQEDSAVYLCASSTHWTSSYNEQFFGPGTRLTVL.